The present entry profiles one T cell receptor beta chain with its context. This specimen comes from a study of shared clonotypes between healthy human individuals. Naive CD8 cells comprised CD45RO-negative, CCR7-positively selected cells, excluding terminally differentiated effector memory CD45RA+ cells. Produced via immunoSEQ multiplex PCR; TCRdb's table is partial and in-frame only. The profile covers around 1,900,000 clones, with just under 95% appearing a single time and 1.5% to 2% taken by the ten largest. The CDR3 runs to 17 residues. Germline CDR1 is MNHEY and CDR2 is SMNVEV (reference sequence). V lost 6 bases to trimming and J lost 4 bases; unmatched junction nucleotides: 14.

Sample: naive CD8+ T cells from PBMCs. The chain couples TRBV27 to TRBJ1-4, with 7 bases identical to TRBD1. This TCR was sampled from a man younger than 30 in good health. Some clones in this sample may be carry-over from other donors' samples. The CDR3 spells CASSYVAPGTVNEKLFF. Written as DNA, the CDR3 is TGTGCCAGCAGCTACGTAGCCCCCGGGACAGTTAATGAAAAACTGTTTTTT.